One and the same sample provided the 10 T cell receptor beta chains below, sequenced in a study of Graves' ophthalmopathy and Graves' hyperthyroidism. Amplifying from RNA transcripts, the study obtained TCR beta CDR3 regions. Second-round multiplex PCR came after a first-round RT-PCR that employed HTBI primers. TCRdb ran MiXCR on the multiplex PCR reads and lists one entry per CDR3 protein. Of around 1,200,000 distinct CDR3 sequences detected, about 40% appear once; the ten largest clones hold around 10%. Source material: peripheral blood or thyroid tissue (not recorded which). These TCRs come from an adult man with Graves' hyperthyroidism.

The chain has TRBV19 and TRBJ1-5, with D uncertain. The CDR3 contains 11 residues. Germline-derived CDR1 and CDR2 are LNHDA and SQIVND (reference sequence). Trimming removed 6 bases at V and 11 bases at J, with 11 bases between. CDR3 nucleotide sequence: TGTGCCAGTAGAGGTGGGGAGACCCAGCATTTT. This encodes CASRGGETQHF.

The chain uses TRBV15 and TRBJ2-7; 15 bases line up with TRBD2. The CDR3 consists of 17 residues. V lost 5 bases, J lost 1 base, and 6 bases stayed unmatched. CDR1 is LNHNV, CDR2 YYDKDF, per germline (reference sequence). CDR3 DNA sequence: TGTGCCACCAGCCCCGGGACTAGCGGGAGGCATTCCTACGAGCAGTACTTC. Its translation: CATSPGTSGRHSYEQYF.

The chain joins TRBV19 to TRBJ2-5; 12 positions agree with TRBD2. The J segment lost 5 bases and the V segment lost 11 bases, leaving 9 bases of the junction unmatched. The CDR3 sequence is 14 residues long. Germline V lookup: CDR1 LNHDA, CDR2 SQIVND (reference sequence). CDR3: CAVTSGRTWETQYF. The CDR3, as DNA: TGTGCCGTGACTAGCGGGAGAACGTGGGAGACCCAGTACTTC.

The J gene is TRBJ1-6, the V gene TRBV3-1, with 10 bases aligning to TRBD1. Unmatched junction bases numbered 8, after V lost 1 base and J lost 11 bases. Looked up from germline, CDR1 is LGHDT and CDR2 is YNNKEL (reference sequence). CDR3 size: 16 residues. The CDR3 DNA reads TGTGCCAGCAGCCAAGGTGGGACAGGGGTCAATCCACCCCTCCACTTT. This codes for CASSQGGTGVNPPLHF.

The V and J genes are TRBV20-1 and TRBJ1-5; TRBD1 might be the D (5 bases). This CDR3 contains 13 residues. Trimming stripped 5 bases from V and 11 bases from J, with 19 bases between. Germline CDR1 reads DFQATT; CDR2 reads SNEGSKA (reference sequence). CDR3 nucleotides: TGCAGTGCTCAAGCGGGGGGTAGAGAGACCCAGCATTTT. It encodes CSAQAGGRETQHF.

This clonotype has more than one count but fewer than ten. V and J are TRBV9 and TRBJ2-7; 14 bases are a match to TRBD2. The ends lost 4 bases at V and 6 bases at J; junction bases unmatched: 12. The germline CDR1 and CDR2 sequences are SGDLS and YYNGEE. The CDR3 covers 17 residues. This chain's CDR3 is CASSQDRGLAGDLEQYF. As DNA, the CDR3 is TGTGCCAGCAGCCAAGATAGGGGACTAGCGGGAGACCTCGAGCAGTACTTC.

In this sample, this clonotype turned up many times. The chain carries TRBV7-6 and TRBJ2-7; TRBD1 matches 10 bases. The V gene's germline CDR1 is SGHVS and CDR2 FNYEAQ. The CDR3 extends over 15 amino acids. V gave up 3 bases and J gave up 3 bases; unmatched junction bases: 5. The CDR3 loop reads CASSLAGTGDYEQYF. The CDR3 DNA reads TGTGCCAGCAGCTTGGCCGGGACAGGGGACTACGAGCAGTACTTC.

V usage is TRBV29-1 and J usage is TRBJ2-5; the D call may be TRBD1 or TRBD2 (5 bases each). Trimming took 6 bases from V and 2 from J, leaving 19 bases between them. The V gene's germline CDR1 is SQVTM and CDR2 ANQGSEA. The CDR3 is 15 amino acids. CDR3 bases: TGCAGCGTGAAACCAGGGTCTCCGGGACAAGAGACCCAGTACTTC. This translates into CSVKPGSPGQETQYF.

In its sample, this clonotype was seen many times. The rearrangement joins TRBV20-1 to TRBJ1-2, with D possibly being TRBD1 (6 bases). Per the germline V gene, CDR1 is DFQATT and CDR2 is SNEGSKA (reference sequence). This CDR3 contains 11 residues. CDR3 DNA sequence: TGCAGCGGGGGGGGACACCTTGGCTACACCTTC. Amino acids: CSGGGHLGYTF.

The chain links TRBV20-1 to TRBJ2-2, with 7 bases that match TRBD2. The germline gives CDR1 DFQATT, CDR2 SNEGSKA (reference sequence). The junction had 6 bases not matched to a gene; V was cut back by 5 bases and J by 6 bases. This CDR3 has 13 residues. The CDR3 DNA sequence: TGCAGTGCTCTAGGTCGGGGGGCCGGGGAGCTGTTTTTT. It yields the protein CSALGRGAGELFF.